This TCR beta chain was profiled in a study of control samples from healthy donors and cancer patients. Data came from immunoSEQ multiplex PCR; TCRdb stores just in-frame clones and leaves some out. The sample has about 95,000 clones, 88% seen once; the top ten hold roughly an eighth. Between the trimmed V and J ends, which lost 8 bases and 0 bases, there was a span of 14 bases. The CDR3 is made up of 15 amino acids. Germline CDR1 reads MNHEY; CDR2 reads SVGAGI. The sequenced sample consisted of blood. J is TRBJ1-3 and V is TRBV6-5; D perhaps matches TRBD1 (5 bases). This clonotype was obtained from a woman aged 70-85 years in good health. For the CDR3, the DNA is TGTGCCAGCGGGGTGGGTGACAGCTCTGGAAACACCATATATTTT. Its protein is CASGVGDSSGNTIYF.